The 18 T cell receptor beta chains below were found in one sample sequenced in a study of T cell responses to AZD1222 COVID-19 vaccine. The repertoire was sequenced with immunoSEQ multiplex PCR; TCRdb's copy has only in-frame clones and lacks some. This sample carries 90,000 to 130,000 clones, about 85% of them seen once, and the ten largest clones take under 3.5%. The sample was peripheral blood, taken on day 0 of AZD1222 vaccination. The receptor set was obtained from an adult in good health.

This clone was observed a single time. The gene calls are TRBV18 and TRBJ2-7; no definite D call. The length of the CDR3 is 14 residues. Between the trimmed V and J ends, which lost 6 bases and 0 bases, there was a span of 12 bases. The germline CDR1 and CDR2 sequences are KGHSH and LQKENI. CDR3 sequence reads: CASSSTTDSYEQYF. Here the CDR3 DNA reads TGTGCCAGCTCTTCCACCACGGACTCCTACGAGCAGTACTTC. Combining the CDR3 with reference TRBV18 and TRBJ2-7 gives the whole variable domain NAGVMQNPRHLVRRRGQEARLRCSPMKGHSHVYWYRQLPEEGLKFMVYLQKENIIDESGMPKERFSAEFPKEGPSILRIQQVVRGDSAAYFCASSSTTDSYEQYFGPGTRLTVT.

The gene calls are TRBV6-1 and TRBJ1-4; 8 bases match TRBD1. From germline, CDR1 is MNHNS and CDR2 SASEGT. The CDR3 is 17 residues long. V lost 4 bases, J lost 8 bases, and 15 bases stayed unmatched. The CDR3 DNA sequence: TGTGCCAGCAGTGGCACGGCCTTGGCCAGGGGGCGGGAAAAACTGTTTTTT. Translating gives CASSGTALARGREKLFF.

The chain carries TRBV3-1 (or the pseudogene TRBV3-2) and TRBJ1-2, with no clear D. V lost 5 bases and J 8 bases, leaving 12 bases between the germline ends. The CDR3 covers 12 residues. Germline CDR1 and CDR2: LGHDT and YNNKEL (reference sequence). The CDR3 loop is CASSNTGAGYTF. CDR3 nucleotide sequence: TGTGCCAGCAGCAATACGGGCGCAGGCTACACCTTC.

The chain employs TRBV7-2 and TRBJ2-3; 8 bases agree with TRBD2. V gave up 2 bases and J gave up 4 bases; unmatched junction bases: 8. The germline gives CDR1 SGHTA, CDR2 FQGNSA. The CDR3 runs 16 residues. The CDR3 DNA follows: TGTGCCAGCAGCTTAAGCCCCAGCGGGGGCGCAGATACGCAGTATTTT. It encodes CASSLSPSGGADTQYF.

V is TRBV14 and J is TRBJ1-2; D is ambiguous. Trimming removed 1 base from V and 2 bases from J, with 8 bases in between. This CDR3 spans 14 amino acids. Germline CDR1 and CDR2: SGHDN and FVKESK. The CDR3 protein is CASSQAWQNYGYTF. The CDR3 bases are TGTGCCAGCAGCCAAGCCTGGCAGAACTATGGCTACACCTTC.

The chain combines TRBV3-1 (or the pseudogene TRBV3-2) with TRBJ1-5, with no clear D. The V gene's germline CDR1 is LGHDT and CDR2 YNNKEL (reference sequence). CDR3 length equals 13 residues. Trimming took 1 base from V and 7 from J, leaving 8 bases between them. CDR3 bases: TGTGCCAGCAGCCAAGTGAAGGGACAGCCCCAGCATTTT. This encodes CASSQVKGQPQHF.

This chain connects TRBV28 to TRBJ2-1; D may be TRBD1 (6 bases). CDR1 is MDHEN and CDR2 is SYDVKM in the germline V gene. Between the trimmed V and J ends, which lost 6 bases and 6 bases, there was a span of 18 bases. The CDR3 has 15 amino acids. The CDR3, as DNA: TGTGCCAGCAGCCGCGGACAGTTTACATTCAATGAGCAGTTCTTC. Translated, it gives CASSRGQFTFNEQFF.

The chain couples TRBV7-2 to TRBJ1-4, with D possibly matching TRBD1 (6 bases). The CDR3 runs to 16 residues. V lost 2 bases and J 5 bases, leaving 15 bases between the germline ends. Germline loops: CDR1 SGHTA, CDR2 FQGNSA. The CDR3 protein is CASSLWGARSNEKLFF. CDR3 DNA sequence: TGTGCCAGCAGCTTATGGGGGGCGCGGAGCAATGAAAAACTGTTTTTT.

The chain joins TRBV4-1 to TRBJ2-1, with TRBD2 matching over 12 bases. CDR3 length equals 18 residues. Losses at the gene ends were 5 bases for V and 5 bases for J; bases not matched to a gene: 13. Looked up from germline, CDR1 is MGHRA and CDR2 is YSYEKL. In DNA form, the CDR3 reads TGCGCCAGCAGCTACAGGGTCCCTAGCGGGGGGGCCCACAATGAGCAGTTCTTC. Its protein is CASSYRVPSGGAHNEQFF.

The genes are TRBV21-1 and TRBJ2-2; no check of the table's D call, TRBD2, against the DNA was made. TRBV21-1 represents a pseudogene. The CDR3 covers 16 residues. The CDR3 protein is CASTLKGQGGTGELFF. CDR3 DNA sequence: TGTGCCAGCACCCTAAAGGGGCAGGGAGGAACCGGGGAGCTGTTTTTT.

Written as DNA, the CDR3 is TGTGCCAGCTCACCGACCTCGGCGGGGGGTGGGAATCAGCCCCAGCATTTT. This codes for CASSPTSAGGGNQPQHF. The chain has TRBV18 and TRBJ1-5, with TRBD1 as a possible D gene (5 bases). Trimming shortened V by 3 bases and J by 4 bases, and 19 bases separated the two germline ends. The CDR3 is 17 amino acids. Germline V CDR1 and CDR2: KGHSH, LQKENI.

The chain carries TRBV5-4 and TRBJ2-1; a weak D match, TRBD1 (6 bases). The CDR3 covers 15 residues. V lost 3 bases to trimming and J lost 6 bases, with 16 bases between them. Germline V lookup: CDR1 SGHNT, CDR2 YYREEE (reference sequence). The CDR3 nucleotides are TGTGCCAGCAGCTGGGGACACGTGGTGGGCAATGAGCAGTTCTTC. Protein: CASSWGHVVGNEQFF. The full variable domain, rest sourced from reference TRBV5-4 and TRBJ2-1, is ETGVTQSPTHLIKTRGQQVTLRCSSQSGHNTVSWYQQALGQGPQFIFQYYREEENGRGNFPPRFSGLQFPNYSSELNVNALELDDSALYLCASSWGHVVGNEQFFGPGTRLTVL.

The CDR3 is CASSLIGTGSNTEAFF. DNA of the CDR3: TGTGCCAGCTCACTTATCGGGACAGGATCGAACACTGAAGCTTTCTTT. The rearrangement uses TRBV18 and TRBJ1-1; TRBD1 matches 8 bases. The CDR3 is made up of 16 amino acids. After removal of 4 bases from V and 1 base from J, the junction contained 8 bases not matched to a gene. Germline V gene sequence: CDR1 KGHSH, CDR2 LQKENI.

The gene calls are TRBV6-4 and TRBJ1-6; 9 bases align to TRBD1. The CDR3 has 14 amino acids. Germline trimming cut 8 bases from V and 8 bases from J; bases unmatched to any gene: 7. CDR1 is MRHNA, CDR2 SNTAGT, per germline. Here the CDR3 reads CASSRTGVDSPLHF. The CDR3 nucleotides read TGTGCCAGCTCCCGGACAGGGGTCGATTCACCCCTCCACTTT.

The genes are TRBV6-2 or TRBV6-3 and TRBJ1-2; D not resolved. The CDR3 contains 15 residues. V was pared by 7 bases and J by 5 bases, with 20 bases between. Looked up from germline, CDR1 is MNHEY and CDR2 is SVGEGT. The CDR3: CASIPTGRALYGYTF. CDR3 DNA sequence: TGTGCCAGCATCCCTACGGGCAGAGCCCTGTATGGCTACACCTTC.

The gene calls are TRBV11-2 and TRBJ1-1; weak D call: TRBD1 (5 bases). In germline, CDR1 is SGHAT, CDR2 FQNNGV. The CDR3 is 15 amino acids. With 7 bases removed from V and 0 bases from J, the gap between germline ends came to 15 bases. DNA for the CDR3: TGTGCCAGCACCTCTCAGGGCCCGATGAACACTGAAGCTTTCTTT. Translation gives CASTSQGPMNTEAFF. Complete variable domain (other parts from reference TRBV11-2 and TRBJ1-1): EAGVAQSPRYKIIEKRQSVAFWCNPISGHATLYWYQQILGQGPKLLIQFQNNGVVDDSQLPKDRFSAERLKGVDSTLKIQPAKLEDSAVYLCASTSQGPMNTEAFFGQGTRLTVV.

The chain has TRBV19 and TRBJ2-3; 8 positions match TRBD1. Germline loops: CDR1 LNHDA, CDR2 SQIVND (reference sequence). The CDR3 has 16 residues. After removal of 6 bases from V and 7 bases from J, the junction contained 15 bases not matched to a gene. The DNA of the CDR3 is TGTGCCAGTAGGGCTCCGGGACAGGAGGGTAGGAATACGCAGTATTTT. It specifies CASRAPGQEGRNTQYF.

This rearrangement joins TRBV3-1 (or the pseudogene TRBV3-2) to TRBJ1-2; maybe TRBD1 (5 bases). CDR3 length equals 14 residues. V gave up 5 bases and J gave up 4 bases, with 14 bases separating them. CDR1 LGHDT and CDR2 YNNKEL come from the germline V gene (reference sequence). In DNA form, the CDR3 reads TGTGCCAGCAGCAAGCAGCAGGGAGCCTATGGCTACACCTTC. The encoded protein is CASSKQQGAYGYTF.